The 12 T cell receptor beta chains presented below share a single source sample, sequenced in a study of OX40 agonist ivuxolimab in advanced cancers. This table comes from immunoSEQ multiplex PCR, and its TCRdb copy is limited to in-frame clones, with some not included. The data contain about 59,000 clones, 90% to 95% of them singletons. The source was CD4+ or CD8+ T cells sorted from blood, collected in a trial of the OX40 agonist ivuxolimab. Receptors were obtained from an adult with an advanced solid tumor such as melanoma, head and neck, liver or kidney cancer.

The chain combines TRBV5-6 with TRBJ2-7, with unresolved D. This CDR3 is 14 amino acids long. The V and J ends lost 5 bases and 5 bases respectively, with 17 bases between them. CDR1 and CDR2 from the germline V gene are SGHDT and YYEEEE. The CDR3 coding sequence is TGTGCCAGCAGTGGTCGTGGTGCCCTTCACGAGCAGTACTTC. Translating gives CASSGRGALHEQYF.

V gene TRBV5-1 combines with J gene TRBJ2-2, with 9 bases lining up with TRBD2. Per germline, CDR1 SGHRS and CDR2 YFSETQ. This CDR3 spans 17 amino acids. V lost 3 bases, J lost 2 bases, and 8 bases stayed unmatched. CDR3 DNA: TGCGCCAGCAGCTCTCCTCCTAGCGGGGTAAACACCGGGGAGCTGTTTTTT. Translation gives CASSSPPSGVNTGELFF.

This clone was seen only once. V is TRBV9 and J is TRBJ2-7; TRBD2 matches 10 bases. J lost 5 bases, V lost 3 bases, and 8 bases had no gene match. The length of the CDR3 is 15 residues. Germline values: CDR1 SGDLS, CDR2 YYNGEE. The CDR3 spells CASSEGGTSDDEQYF. The CDR3 nucleotides read TGTGCCAGCAGCGAGGGGGGGACTAGCGACGACGAGCAGTACTTC. The whole variable domain, filled in from reference TRBV9 and TRBJ2-7, reads DSGVTQTPKHLITATGQRVTLRCSPRSGDLSVYWYQQSLDQGLQFLIQYYNGEERAKGNILERFSAQQFPDLHSELNLSSLELGDSALYFCASSEGGTSDDEQYFGPGTRLTVT.

This rearrangement joins TRBV14 to TRBJ1-1; D unclear. Germline assignment: CDR1 SGHDN and CDR2 FVKESK. V was pared by 1 base and J by 8 bases, with 5 bases between. CDR3 length: 11 amino acids. CDR3 DNA sequence: TGTGCCAGCAGCCAAGGGCAGGAAGCTTTCTTT. It yields the protein CASSQGQEAFF.

There are a few counts of this clone. The V and J genes are TRBV19 and TRBJ2-7; D may be TRBD1 or TRBD2 (5 bases each). This CDR3 comprises 14 residues. V was shortened by 3 bases and J by 5 bases, with 14 bases between the two germline ends. Per the germline V gene, CDR1 is LNHDA and CDR2 is SQIVND (reference sequence). CDR3 in amino acids: CASSISPGRDEQYF. CDR3 sequence (DNA): TGTGCCAGTAGTATCTCCCCAGGGCGGGACGAGCAGTACTTC.

This chain links TRBV5-4 with TRBJ2-1, with TRBD2 matching over 16 bases. From germline, CDR1 is SGHNT and CDR2 YYREEE (reference sequence). This CDR3 is built from 18 residues. Trimming cost V 3 bases and J 6 bases; bases outside gene matches: 9. CDR3 DNA sequence: TGTGCCAGCAGCTCTCCGGGACTAGCGGGAGGGGCATCCAATGAGCAGTTCTTC. It is translated as CASSSPGLAGGASNEQFF.

This chain joins TRBV7-9 and TRBJ2-7; D not certain. Germline V gene lookup returns CDR1 SEHNR and CDR2 FQNEAQ (reference sequence). The CDR3 has 13 amino acids. Trimming removed 3 bases at V and 9 bases at J, with 15 bases between. Here the CDR3 DNA reads TGTGCCAGCAGCTTGGGCAGGAGTGAAGCGCAGTACTTC. Residues: CASSLGRSEAQYF.

The chain is built from TRBV13 and TRBJ2-2; TRBD2 agrees at 11 bases. V dropped 1 base and J dropped 5; count of bases not matched to a gene: 24. CDR1 and CDR2 from the germline V gene are PRHDT and FYEKMQ (reference sequence). CDR3 length: 23 amino acids. The CDR3 region is CASSLVREGDKGLAAWRTGELFF. In DNA, the CDR3 is TGTGCCAGCAGCTTAGTCCGGGAGGGGGACAAGGGACTAGCGGCCTGGAGGACCGGGGAGCTGTTTTTT.

The gene calls are TRBV28 and TRBJ2-7, with 8 bases aligning to TRBD2. This CDR3 is built from 13 residues. CDR1 MDHEN and CDR2 SYDVKM come from the germline V gene. Trimming at V came to 7 bases and at J to 4 bases, leaving 6 bases not matched to a gene. The CDR3, as DNA: TGTGCCAGCACCGTCGGACTAGCTTACGAGCAGTACTTC. It codes for CASTVGLAYEQYF.

The chain has TRBV7-9 and TRBJ2-5, with 11 bases that match TRBD2. Germline lookup yields CDR1 SEHNR and CDR2 FQNEAQ (reference sequence). The ends lost 3 bases at V and 5 bases at J; junction bases unmatched: 8. This CDR3 contains 16 residues. The CDR3 nucleotides read TGTGCCAGCAGCTTGTTACTAGCGGGAGTTTATGAGACCCAGTACTTC. This codes for CASSLLLAGVYETQYF. Based on the CDR3 plus reference TRBV7-9 and TRBJ2-5, the full variable domain is DTGVSQNPRHKITKRGQNVTFRCDPISEHNRLYWYRQTLGQGPEFLTYFQNEAQLEKSRLLSDRFSAERPKGSFSTLEIQRTEQGDSAMYLCASSLLLAGVYETQYFGPGTRLLVL.

V and J are TRBV28 and TRBJ2-1, with 7 bases that match TRBD2. CDR1 and CDR2 (germline): MDHEN, SYDVKM. This CDR3 contains 18 residues. V was clipped by 3 bases and J by 6 bases; unmatched bases: 17. CDR3 amino acids: CASSFSGFGRLRANEQFF. CDR3 nucleotide sequence: TGTGCCAGCAGTTTTTCGGGGTTCGGGAGGTTACGTGCCAATGAGCAGTTCTTC.

The chain recombines TRBV7-2 with TRBJ2-1; D may be TRBD2 (5 bases). V gave up 9 bases and J gave up 4 bases, with 28 bases separating them. Looked up from germline, CDR1 is SGHTA and CDR2 is FQGNSA. The CDR3 sequence is 18 residues long. The CDR3 spells CASSLVGSVPTIYNEQFF. In DNA, the CDR3 is TGTGCCAGTTCCCTCGTGGGGAGTGTCCCAACAATTTACAATGAGCAGTTCTTC.